This T cell receptor beta chain was sequenced in a study of blood T cells in healthy people across ages. The study recruited healthy Caucasian donors from Russia who were aged about 6 to 90. Per the germline V gene, CDR1 is SEHNR and CDR2 is FQNEAQ (reference sequence). V was cut by 3 bases and J by 4 bases, with 11 bases left in between. This CDR3 has 14 residues. The authors ran a second PCR of 7 to 11 cycles using a sample-barcoded 5' primer and a J-beta primer mix. Through a template-switch adaptor with 12 random nucleotides, each cDNA molecule received a tag. TCRdb independently ran MiXCR on the 5' RACE reads; one entry per CDR3 protein. Here the sample spans more than 700,000 distinct CDR3 sequences, 46% being singletons.

Sequences were obtained from blood. The clonotype comes from a man older than 75 in good health. The chain has TRBV7-9 and TRBJ2-3; D gene unclear. In nucleotides, the CDR3 is TGTGCCAGCAGCTTCTTCGCTGAAGCAGATACGCAGTATTTT. Translating it yields CASSFFAEADTQYF.